This T cell receptor beta chain was observed in a study of shared clonotypes between healthy human individuals. As for this clone: The antigen is undetermined.

Sequencing used immunoSEQ multiplex PCR; TCRdb keeps in-frame clones, though not all of them. Of more than 2,000,000 clones listed, around nine tenths are singletons. Overall study findings and caveats: The generation probabilities recorded for non-shared clonotypes fell below those of clonotypes shared by all four donors.

Germline trimming cut 6 bases from V and 2 bases from J; bases unmatched to any gene: 8. CDR1 is SGHRS, CDR2 YFSETQ, per germline. There are 15 residues in the CDR3. CD4+ cells were split into CD45RA+ naive and CD45RA-negative memory subsets. The chain couples TRBV5-1 to TRBJ2-5; TRBD2 aligns across 9 bases. This clonotype originated in a young man in good health. Sequences were obtained from naive CD4+ T cells sorted from blood. As for subset: CD45RA+ positively selected. CDR3 loop: CASKTGLARQETQYF. As DNA, the CDR3 is TGCGCCAGCAAAACCGGACTAGCGCGACAAGAGACCCAGTACTTC. The full variable domain, with the rest looked up from reference TRBV5-1 and TRBJ2-5, is KAGVTQTPRYLIKTRGQQVTLSCSPISGHRSVSWYQQTPGQGLQFLFEYFSETQRNKGNFPGRFSGRQFSNSRSEMNVSTLELGDSALYLCASKTGLARQETQYFGPGTRLLVL.